Following are 30 T cell receptor beta chains from one sample sequenced in a study of cytomegalovirus exposure and HLA in healthy donors. PCR employed 60 Vbeta and 13 Jbeta primers. Sequenced by immunoSEQ multiplex PCR; TCRdb stores in-frame clones only, minus some. The data show about 160,000 clones, roughly 84% seen once. The sequenced sample was PBMCs. The receptor source for this set is a young man in good health and CMV-seropositive.

This chain uses TRBV6-4 with TRBJ2-1; 8 bases fit TRBD2. The CDR3 is 15 amino acids. Germline V gene sequence: CDR1 MRHNA, CDR2 SNTAGT. V was pared by 0 bases and J by 7 bases, with 5 bases of the junction left unmatched. CDR3 residues: CASSDSDGGGNEQFF. The CDR3 DNA reads TGTGCCAGCAGTGACTCGGACGGGGGGGGGAATGAGCAGTTCTTC.

V gene TRBV7-3 combines with J gene TRBJ2-2; TRBD2 agrees at 9 bases. Germline-derived CDR1 and CDR2 are SGHTA and FQGTGA. The CDR3 loop spans 15 amino acids. The junction had 4 bases not matched to a gene; V was cut back by 2 bases and J by 6 bases. The CDR3 here is CASSLGGGASGELFF. The CDR3 DNA follows: TGTGCCAGCAGCTTAGGCGGGGGGGCCTCCGGGGAGCTGTTTTTT.

Here the CDR3 DNA reads TGTGCCAGCAGCTTCGGGACAGGGGTGGGTGGCACTGAAGCTTTCTTT. Its translation is CASSFGTGVGGTEAFF. The rearrangement uses TRBV7-2 and TRBJ1-1; 10 bases align to TRBD1. Germline-derived CDR1 and CDR2 are SGHTA and FQGNSA. With 3 bases clipped from V and 4 bases from J, the junction kept 8 bases outside the gene matches. The CDR3 length is 16 residues. Complete variable domain (other parts from reference TRBV7-2 and TRBJ1-1): GAGVSQSPSNKVTEKGKDVELRCDPISGHTALYWYRQSLGQGLEFLIYFQGNSAPDKSGLPSDRFSAERTGGSVSTLTIQRTQQEDSAVYLCASSFGTGVGGTEAFFGQGTRLTVV.

This chain uses TRBV2 with TRBJ2-7, with a tentative D call TRBD2 (6 bases). CDR1 is SNHLY, CDR2 FYNNEI, per germline. Trimming stripped 6 bases from V and 2 bases from J, with 17 bases between. The CDR3 extends over 15 amino acids. The CDR3 nucleotides are TGTGCCAGCAGGGAACTCGGGGGTTACACCTACGAGCAGTACTTC. The encoded protein is CASRELGGYTYEQYF.

V is TRBV2 and J is TRBJ2-1, with TRBD2 matching over 8 bases. This CDR3 is built from 15 residues. Per germline, CDR1 SNHLY and CDR2 FYNNEI. Losses at the gene ends were 3 bases for V and 6 bases for J; bases not matched to a gene: 7. Written as DNA, the CDR3 is TGTGCCAGCAGTGAGCGGGGGGTCGTTTTCAATGAGCAGTTCTTC. The encoded protein is CASSERGVVFNEQFF.

The chain is built from TRBV2 and TRBJ2-7, with 7 positions matching TRBD2. V was pared by 10 bases and J by 3 bases, with 9 bases of the junction left unmatched. Germline-derived CDR1 and CDR2 are SNHLY and FYNNEI. The CDR3 extends over 13 amino acids. CDR3 in DNA: TGTGCCACCGCCCCCGGGACTAACTACGAGCAGTACTTC. Its translation: CATAPGTNYEQYF.

The V and J genes are TRBV9 and TRBJ2-1; 7 positions match TRBD1. Trimming cost V 0 bases and J 5 bases; bases outside gene matches: 14. This CDR3 has 18 residues. Germline values: CDR1 SGDLS, CDR2 YYNGEE. CDR3 protein: CASSVVSRGTAGDNEQFF. The CDR3 DNA reads as TGTGCCAGCAGCGTAGTGTCTCGTGGGACAGCCGGAGACAATGAGCAGTTCTTC.

Concerning this clone: One end of the junction fails to match germline, which may point to a read error. The rearrangement uses TRBV4-3 and TRBJ2-6; TRBD1 aligns across 8 bases. The CDR3 runs to 18 residues. Germline V gene data show CDR1 as LGHNA and CDR2 as YSLEER. The CDR3 DNA follows: TGCGCCAGCAGCCTACAGACAGGGGTTTTCTCTGGGGCCAACGGCCTGACTTTC. Translation: CASSLQTGVFSGANGLTF.

The CDR3 here is CASSLAGTGSYEQYF. DNA for the CDR3: TGTGCCAGCAGCTTAGCCGGGACAGGATCCTACGAGCAGTACTTC. V is TRBV7-9 and J is TRBJ2-7; 8 bases are shared with TRBD1. From germline, CDR1 is SEHNR and CDR2 FQNEAQ (reference sequence). J was trimmed by 1 base and V by 0 bases; bases with no gene match: 2. The CDR3 loop spans 15 amino acids.

This chain links TRBV5-8 with TRBJ1-2, with 8 bases matching TRBD1. With V trimmed by 6 bases and J by 6 bases, 7 bases remained unmatched. Germline V lookup: CDR1 SGHTS, CDR2 YDEGEE. The CDR3 runs to 13 residues. The CDR3 is CASIMDRDHGYTF. CDR3 DNA: TGTGCCAGCATCATGGACAGGGACCATGGCTACACCTTC.

This clone appeared a few times. The J gene is TRBJ2-7, the V gene TRBV4-2, with 7 bases that match TRBD1. CDR3 length: 14 residues. Germline assignment: CDR1 LGHNA and CDR2 YNFKEQ. V was pared by 4 bases and J by 7 bases, with 10 bases of the junction left unmatched. In DNA form, the CDR3 reads TGTGCCAGCAGCCCACGACAGGGAAAGGGAGAGCAGTACTTC. This gives the protein CASSPRQGKGEQYF.

The chain combines TRBV2 with TRBJ2-7; TRBD1 might be the D (5 bases). Germline-derived CDR1 and CDR2 are SNHLY and FYNNEI. The V end was cut by 8 bases, the J end by 6 bases, with 14 bases between. This CDR3 region has 12 residues. CDR3 residues: CASGKGASEQYF. CDR3 bases: TGTGCCAGCGGAAAAGGGGCGAGCGAGCAGTACTTC. The whole variable domain, remainder taken from reference TRBV2 and TRBJ2-7, is EPEVTQTPSHQVTQMGQEVILRCVPISNHLYFYWYRQILGQKVEFLVSFYNNEISEKSEIFDDQFSVERPDGSNFTLKIRSTKLEDSAMYFCASGKGASEQYFGPGTRLTVT.

V gene TRBV5-1 combines with J gene TRBJ1-2; possible D gene TRBD1, 5 bases. Trimming removed 7 bases from V and 4 bases from J, with 17 bases in between. Germline V gives CDR1 SGHRS, CDR2 YFSETQ. CDR3 length equals 14 residues. Written as DNA, the CDR3 is TGCGCCAGCGCCGTGGGGGGGTCGGTCTATGGCTACACCTTC. Protein sequence: CASAVGGSVYGYTF. The full variable domain, completed using reference TRBV5-1 and TRBJ1-2, is KAGVTQTPRYLIKTRGQQVTLSCSPISGHRSVSWYQQTPGQGLQFLFEYFSETQRNKGNFPGRFSGRQFSNSRSEMNVSTLELGDSALYLCASAVGGSVYGYTFGSGTRLTVV.

This clone showed up just a few times. The V gene is TRBV6-5, the J gene TRBJ1-5; 8 nucleotides match TRBD1. CDR3 length: 15 residues. Germline trimming cut 5 bases from V and 3 bases from J; bases unmatched to any gene: 6. The germline V gene encodes CDR1 MNHEY and CDR2 SVGAGI. CDR3 in amino acids: CASSQGDRFNQPQHF. The CDR3 nucleotides read TGTGCCAGCAGTCAAGGGGACAGGTTCAATCAGCCCCAGCATTTT.

V gene TRBV2 combines with J gene TRBJ1-3; possibly TRBD1 for D (6 bases). CDR1 SNHLY and CDR2 FYNNEI come from the germline V gene. The CDR3 loop spans 16 amino acids. Trimming took 1 base from V and 1 from J, leaving 11 bases between them. CDR3 in DNA: TGTGCCAGCAGTGAAGATACGACAGGATCTGGAAACACCATATATTTT. It encodes CASSEDTTGSGNTIYF.

This clone came up a few times. The V call is TRBV5-1, the J call TRBJ2-2; 11 bases are shared with TRBD2. This CDR3 contains 17 residues. The J segment lost 6 bases and the V segment lost 2 bases, leaving 9 bases of the junction unmatched. From germline, CDR1 is SGHRS and CDR2 YFSETQ. CDR3: CASSFASGGITPGELFF. The CDR3 coding sequence is TGCGCCAGCAGCTTCGCTAGCGGGGGGATAACACCCGGGGAGCTGTTTTTT.

This clone was detected a few times. The genes are TRBV5-1 and TRBJ2-7; 10 positions agree with TRBD1. J lost 4 bases, V lost 6 bases, and 10 bases had no gene match. The CDR3 loop spans 15 amino acids. CDR1 SGHRS and CDR2 YFSETQ come from the germline V gene. The DNA of the CDR3 is TGCGCCAGCACCTTAAGACAGGGGGCGTCGTACGAGCAGTACTTC. Its translation: CASTLRQGASYEQYF. The full variable domain, in which reference TRBV5-1 and TRBJ2-7 provide the parts outside the CDR3, is KAGVTQTPRYLIKTRGQQVTLSCSPISGHRSVSWYQQTPGQGLQFLFEYFSETQRNKGNFPGRFSGRQFSNSRSEMNVSTLELGDSALYLCASTLRQGASYEQYFGPGTRLTVT.

The J gene is TRBJ2-2, the V gene TRBV6-4, with 10 positions matching TRBD1. Germline CDR1 and CDR2: MRHNA and SNTAGT. The CDR3 has 16 amino acids. The V gene end was trimmed by 5 bases and the J gene end by 2 bases; junction bases not matched to a gene: 5. CDR3 in amino acids: CASSPGQGGNTGELFF. The CDR3 DNA reads TGTGCCAGCAGTCCCGGACAGGGGGGAAACACCGGGGAGCTGTTTTTT.

The V and J genes are TRBV27 and TRBJ2-7; tentative D call: TRBD2 (5 bases). The CDR3 sequence is 14 residues long. The germline V and J ends were trimmed by 3 bases and 4 bases, with 13 bases remaining between them. Germline V gene data show CDR1 as MNHEY and CDR2 as SMNVEV (reference sequence). DNA for the CDR3: TGTGCCAGCAGTTTGGCGGGCAGAGGATACGAGCAGTACTTC. This gives the protein CASSLAGRGYEQYF.

This chain connects TRBV29-1 to TRBJ1-1; D perhaps matches TRBD1 (6 bases). The CDR3 is made up of 14 amino acids. Trimming took 7 bases from V and 1 from J, leaving 16 bases between them. Germline V gene data show CDR1 as SQVTM and CDR2 as ANQGSEA. The CDR3 DNA sequence: TGCAGCGCCCACCCCGAGACAGGGAACACTGAAGCTTTCTTT. This translates into CSAHPETGNTEAFF.

The chain recombines TRBV5-6 with TRBJ1-1, with 10 bases fitting TRBD1. CDR3 length equals 15 residues. The germline V gene encodes CDR1 SGHDT and CDR2 YYEEEE. The V and J ends lost 4 bases and 5 bases, in that order; junction bases with no gene match: 8. CDR3 nucleotide sequence: TGTGCCAGCAGCGGGTGGGGACAGGGGCGGACTGAAGCTTTCTTT. Translation: CASSGWGQGRTEAFF.

The chain links TRBV11-3 to TRBJ1-1; D is unclear. The ends were cut back, 2 bases at V and 8 bases at J, with 9 bases in the middle. The germline V gene encodes CDR1 SGHNT and CDR2 YENEEA. The CDR3 sequence is 12 residues long. CDR3 amino acids: CASSLTGSEAFF. The CDR3 bases are TGTGCCAGCAGCTTAACGGGGAGCGAAGCTTTCTTT.

The chain joins TRBV6-1 to TRBJ1-1; D ambiguous. CDR3 length: 15 amino acids. Trimming removed 8 bases at V and 5 bases at J, with 21 bases between. Germline CDR1 reads MNHNS; CDR2 reads SASEGT. CDR3 bases: TGTGCCAGCGCTACATATCGAGCAGGCGGGACTGAAGCTTTCTTT. Protein product: CASATYRAGGTEAFF.

This clone was counted only a few times. The chain employs TRBV11-3 and TRBJ2-5; 10 bases align to TRBD2. J gave up 5 bases and V 1 base, and 10 bases lay outside the gene matches. This CDR3 has 17 amino acids. Germline assignment: CDR1 SGHNT and CDR2 YENEEA. CDR3 nucleotides: TGTGCCAGCAGCTTAGTTGGGTCCAGCGGGGGGGCGGAGACCCAGTACTTC. Encoded protein: CASSLVGSSGGAETQYF.

The chain uses TRBV7-9 and TRBJ1-5; D is unresolved. The V gene lost 5 bases and the J gene lost 2 bases, with 7 bases spanning the gap. The CDR3 is 13 amino acids. Germline CDR1 reads SEHNR; CDR2 reads FQNEAQ (reference sequence). CDR3: CASSQSGNQPQHF. DNA for the CDR3: TGTGCCAGCAGCCAGTCTGGCAATCAGCCCCAGCATTTT.

The chain joins TRBV7-9 to TRBJ2-3; 13 nucleotides match TRBD2. The CDR3 extends over 16 amino acids. J was trimmed by 6 bases and V by 4 bases; bases with no gene match: 7. The germline V gene has CDR1 SEHNR and CDR2 FQNEAQ (reference sequence). CDR3 loop: CASSSRTSGGVDTQYF. The CDR3 DNA follows: TGTGCCAGCAGCTCCAGGACTAGCGGGGGCGTGGATACGCAGTATTTT. The whole variable domain, remainder taken from reference TRBV7-9 and TRBJ2-3, is DTGVSQNPRHKITKRGQNVTFRCDPISEHNRLYWYRQTLGQGPEFLTYFQNEAQLEKSRLLSDRFSAERPKGSFSTLEIQRTEQGDSAMYLCASSSRTSGGVDTQYFGPGTRLTVL.

DNA for the CDR3: TGTGCCAGTAGTATTGGCGGGGGGGCTCGAGATACGCAGTATTTT. Translating it yields CASSIGGGARDTQYF. This chain joins TRBV19 and TRBJ2-3, with 9 bases identical to TRBD2. V shed 3 bases, J shed 5 bases, and the junction held 6 bases outside the gene matches. Germline-derived CDR1 and CDR2 are LNHDA and SQIVND (reference sequence). This CDR3 comprises 15 residues. The full variable domain, rest sourced from reference TRBV19 and TRBJ2-3, is DGGITQSPKYLFRKEGQNVTLSCEQNLNHDAMYWYRQDPGQGLRLIYYSQIVNDFQKGDIAEGYSVSREKKESFPLTVTSAQKNPTAFYLCASSIGGGARDTQYFGPGTRLTVL.

The genes are TRBV7-6 and TRBJ2-5; 7 nucleotides match TRBD2. The end of the DNA is better explained by TRBJ2-7, so the J call may be wrong. This CDR3 has 13 residues. The V gene's germline CDR1 is SGHVS and CDR2 FNYEAQ. CDR3 nucleotide sequence: TGTGCCAGCAGCCCCGGGGAGGGGCGCGAGCAGTACTTC. This encodes CASSPGEGREQYF.

This chain links TRBV11-2 with TRBJ1-4, with TRBD1 as a possible D gene (5 bases). Germline V CDR1 and CDR2: SGHAT, FQNNGV. This CDR3 contains 15 residues. Trimming removed 6 bases from V and 3 bases from J, with 14 bases in between. CDR3 residues: CASRSQGSANEKLFF. The CDR3 DNA sequence: TGTGCCAGCAGGTCCCAGGGTTCGGCTAATGAAAAACTGTTTTTT.

This chain joins TRBV19 and TRBJ2-3; D may be TRBD1 (6 bases). CDR3 length equals 14 residues. Germline V lookup: CDR1 LNHDA, CDR2 SQIVND (reference sequence). The V end lost 5 bases, the J end lost 2 bases, and 11 bases lay between the germline ends. The CDR3 here is CASSLGQFTDTQYF. The CDR3 DNA reads as TGTGCCAGTAGTCTAGGACAGTTCACAGATACGCAGTATTTT.